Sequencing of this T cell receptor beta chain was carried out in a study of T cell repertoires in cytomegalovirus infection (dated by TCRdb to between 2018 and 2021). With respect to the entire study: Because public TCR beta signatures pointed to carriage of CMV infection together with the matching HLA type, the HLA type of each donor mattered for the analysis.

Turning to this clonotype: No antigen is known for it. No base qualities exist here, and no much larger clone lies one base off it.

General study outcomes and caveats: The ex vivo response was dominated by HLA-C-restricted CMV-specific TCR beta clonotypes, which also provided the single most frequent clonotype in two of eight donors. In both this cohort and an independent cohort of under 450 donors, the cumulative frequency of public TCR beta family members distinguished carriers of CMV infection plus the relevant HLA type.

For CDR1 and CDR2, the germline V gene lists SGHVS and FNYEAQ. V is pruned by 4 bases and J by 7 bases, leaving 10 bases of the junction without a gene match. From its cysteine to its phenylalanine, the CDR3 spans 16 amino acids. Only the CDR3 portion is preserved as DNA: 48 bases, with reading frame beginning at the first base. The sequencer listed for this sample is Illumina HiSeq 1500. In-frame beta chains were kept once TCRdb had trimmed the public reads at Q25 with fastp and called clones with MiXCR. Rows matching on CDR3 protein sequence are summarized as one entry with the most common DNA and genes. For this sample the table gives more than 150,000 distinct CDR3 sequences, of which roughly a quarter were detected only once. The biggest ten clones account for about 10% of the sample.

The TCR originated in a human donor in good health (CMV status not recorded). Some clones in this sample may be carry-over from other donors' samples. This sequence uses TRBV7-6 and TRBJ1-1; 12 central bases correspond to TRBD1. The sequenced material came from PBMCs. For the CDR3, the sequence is CASSSPGQGAHGEAFF. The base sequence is TGTGCCAGCAGCTCCCCGGGACAGGGGGCGCATGGTGAAGCTTTCTTT.